Below, 14 T cell receptor beta chains from the same sample are listed, as sequenced in a study of blood T cell repertoires in COVID-19. TCRdb's table, derived via immunoSEQ multiplex PCR, lists solely in-frame clones and lacks some. The sample holds about 40,000 clones; around 90% are singletons and the top ten take 9%. Specimen: peripheral blood. The receptors originated from a woman between 65 and 79 years old with acute or convalescent COVID-19.

The J gene is TRBJ2-2, the V gene TRBV4-3; 10 bases are shared with TRBD2. The germline V gene encodes CDR1 LGHNA and CDR2 YSLEER. The length of the CDR3 is 16 residues. With V trimmed by 5 bases and J by 6 bases, 9 bases remained unmatched. In DNA, the CDR3 is TGCGCCAGCAGCTCCCCTAGCGGGAGTTTCGCCGGGGAGCTGTTTTTT. It yields the protein CASSSPSGSFAGELFF.

The chain uses TRBV6-5 and TRBJ2-2; 7 positions agree with TRBD1. V lost 6 bases to trimming and J lost 3 bases; unmatched junction nucleotides: 4. This CDR3 comprises 14 residues. Per the germline V gene, CDR1 is MNHEY and CDR2 is SVGAGI. CDR3 loop: CASSTGVYTGELFF. DNA for the CDR3: TGTGCCAGCAGCACAGGGGTATACACCGGGGAGCTGTTTTTT.

The gene calls are TRBV9 and TRBJ2-3; 11 bases match TRBD2. CDR1 and CDR2 (germline): SGDLS, YYNGEE. The CDR3 length is 14 residues. The ends lost 7 bases at V and 5 bases at J; junction bases unmatched: 6. The DNA for the CDR3 is TGTGCCAGCGAGAGGGGGACTAGCGGAGATACGCAGTATTTT. Translating gives CASERGTSGDTQYF.

The rearrangement joins TRBV4-3 to TRBJ1-1; TRBD1 might be the D (5 bases). V lost 0 bases and J lost 8, with 13 bases in between. The CDR3 sequence is 14 residues long. CDR1 and CDR2 from the germline V gene are LGHNA and YSLEER. The CDR3 DNA follows: TGCGCCAGCAGCCAAGAGGGTGGGGCGGCCGAAGCTTTCTTT. Translated, it gives CASSQEGGAAEAFF.

The V gene is TRBV25-1, the J gene TRBJ2-5, with 7 bases lining up with TRBD1. The CDR3 contains 15 residues. Looked up from germline, CDR1 is MGHDK and CDR2 is SYGVNS. V shed 3 bases, J shed 1 base, and the junction held 5 bases outside the gene matches. The CDR3: CASSDPGQVQETQYF. The CDR3 DNA reads as TGTGCCAGCAGTGACCCTGGACAGGTCCAAGAGACCCAGTACTTC. Drawing the rest from reference TRBV25-1 and TRBJ2-5, the complete variable domain is EADIYQTPRYLVIGTGKKITLECSQTMGHDKMYWYQQDPGMELHLIHYSYGVNSTEKGDLSSESTVSRIRTEHFPLTLESARPSHTSQYLCASSDPGQVQETQYFGPGTRLLVL.

This chain links TRBV19 with TRBJ2-1; 7 bases are shared with TRBD1. The CDR3 length is 16 residues. Germline-derived CDR1 and CDR2 are LNHDA and SQIVND (reference sequence). Losses at the gene ends were 6 bases for V and 4 bases for J; bases not matched to a gene: 12. CDR3 sequence: CASSLRPGQSYNEQFF. CDR3 bases: TGTGCCAGTAGCTTGAGACCGGGACAGAGTTACAATGAGCAGTTCTTC.

The rearrangement links TRBV7-2 to TRBJ2-1; no clear D. CDR3 length: 15 residues. V lost 1 base and J lost 14, with 21 bases in between. CDR1 and CDR2 from the germline V gene are SGHTA and FQGNSA. CDR3 in amino acids: CASSLVSGRPRDEFF. In DNA, the CDR3 is TGTGCCAGCAGCTTAGTTTCGGGTAGGCCCCGTGATGAGTTCTTC.

This clone appeared once. V is TRBV9 and J is TRBJ2-4; the match to TRBD1 covers 7 bases. Trimming removed 3 bases from V and 6 bases from J; junction bases left unmatched: 6. Germline lookup yields CDR1 SGDLS and CDR2 YYNGEE. The CDR3 is 14 amino acids. CDR3 amino acids: CASSETGSANIQYF. The CDR3 DNA follows: TGTGCCAGCAGCGAGACAGGGTCAGCAAACATTCAGTACTTC.

This chain joins TRBV19 and TRBJ1-2; D remains unclear. The CDR3 runs 13 residues. Trimming left V 7 bases short and J 5 bases short, with 14 bases between. The germline gives CDR1 LNHDA, CDR2 SQIVND (reference sequence). CDR3 DNA: TGTGCCAGTACCCCGAGGTCGGAGTATGGCTACACCTTC. Protein product: CASTPRSEYGYTF.

V gene TRBV6-4 combines with J gene TRBJ2-6, with D perhaps TRBD2 (6 bases). The CDR3 is 14 residues long. CDR1 and CDR2 from the germline V gene are MRHNA and SNTAGT. Trimming took 8 bases from V and 4 from J, leaving 12 bases between them. The CDR3 region is CASSAGPGANVLTF. CDR3 in DNA: TGTGCCAGCTCCGCGGGACCGGGGGCCAACGTCCTGACTTTC.

The CDR3 DNA reads TGTGCCTGGAGTTCGGGGTACGATCAGCCCCAGCATTTT. This encodes CAWSSGYDQPQHF. The chain carries TRBV30 and TRBJ1-5; unclear D gene. The germline V gene has CDR1 GTSNPN and CDR2 SVGIG (reference sequence). The CDR3 spans 13 residues. V lost 2 bases, J lost 5 bases, and 10 bases lay in between.

The CDR3 DNA sequence: TGTGCCAGCAGCGAACAGGGTCCCGGTACTAATGAAAAACTGTTTTTT. Translation: CASSEQGPGTNEKLFF. The chain recombines TRBV7-2 with TRBJ1-4; tentative D call: TRBD1 (6 bases). The V end lost 5 bases, the J end lost 2 bases, and 15 bases lay between the germline ends. CDR3 length: 16 amino acids. CDR1 is SGHTA and CDR2 is FQGNSA in the germline V gene.

V and J are TRBV29-1 and TRBJ1-4, with D perhaps TRBD1 (6 bases). CDR1 is SQVTM, CDR2 ANQGSEA, per germline. The length of the CDR3 is 14 residues. Trimming cost V 4 bases and J 7 bases, with 16 bases left between them. This CDR3 reads CSVGDTGSGEKLFF. The CDR3 region has the DNA TGCAGCGTTGGAGATACAGGGTCGGGTGAAAAACTGTTTTTT. Full variable domain (outside the CDR3, taken from reference TRBV29-1 and TRBJ1-4): SAVISQKPSRDICQRGTSLTIQCQVDSQVTMMFWYRQQPGQSLTLIATANQGSEATYESGFVIDKFPISRPNLTFSTLTVSNMSPEDSSIYLCSVGDTGSGEKLFFGSGTQLSVL.

The rearrangement links TRBV27 to TRBJ1-4; no firm D call. The CDR3 sequence is 14 residues long. CDR1 MNHEY and CDR2 SMNVEV come from the germline V gene (reference sequence). Between the trimmed V and J ends, which lost 3 bases and 4 bases, there was a span of 9 bases. CDR3 region: CASSFLGGNEKLFF. Written as DNA, the CDR3 is TGTGCCAGCAGTTTTCTGGGAGGTAATGAAAAACTGTTTTTT. Full variable domain (rest looked up from reference TRBV27 and TRBJ1-4): EAQVTQNPRYLITVTGKKLTVTCSQNMNHEYMSWYRQDPGLGLRQIYYSMNVEVTDKGDVPEGYKVSRKEKRNFPLILESPSPNQTSLYFCASSFLGGNEKLFFGSGTQLSVL.